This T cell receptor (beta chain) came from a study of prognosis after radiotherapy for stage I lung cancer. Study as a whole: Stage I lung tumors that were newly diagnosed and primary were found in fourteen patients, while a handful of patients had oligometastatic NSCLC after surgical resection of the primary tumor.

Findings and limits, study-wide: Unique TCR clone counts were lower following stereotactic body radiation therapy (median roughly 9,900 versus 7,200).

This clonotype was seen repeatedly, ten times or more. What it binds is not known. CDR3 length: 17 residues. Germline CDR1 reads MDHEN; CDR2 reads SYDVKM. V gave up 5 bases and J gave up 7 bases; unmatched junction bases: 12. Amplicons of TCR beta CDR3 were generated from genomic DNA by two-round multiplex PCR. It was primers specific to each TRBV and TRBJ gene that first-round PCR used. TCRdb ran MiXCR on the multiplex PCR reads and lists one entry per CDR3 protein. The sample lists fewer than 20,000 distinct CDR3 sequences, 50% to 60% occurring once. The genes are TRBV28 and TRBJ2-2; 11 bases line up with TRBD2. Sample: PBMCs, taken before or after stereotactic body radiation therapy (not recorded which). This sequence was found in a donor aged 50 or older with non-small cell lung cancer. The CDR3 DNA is TGTGCCAGCAGTCGACGACTAGCGGGAAGGTCGGTCGGGGAGCTGTTTTTT. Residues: CASSRRLAGRSVGELFF.